These T cell receptor beta chains were read from a single sample in a study of patients and donors after allogeneic stem cell transplantation. TCRdb ran MiXCR on the RT-PCR reads and lists one entry per CDR3 protein. Of about 200,000 distinct CDR3 sequences detected, over 30% appear once; the ten largest clones hold around a tenth. Specimen: blood, either unsorted or a sorted T cell fraction (not recorded which). These receptors were collected from a human donor who was either an allogeneic HSCT recipient or a stem cell or donor lymphocyte infusion donor (not recorded which). It is not recorded whose cells these are; they may come from a transplant donor. CDR3s include the opening cysteine and the closing phenylalanine or tryptophan. A D gene is named only where the DNA matches it firmly. Some rows have no size entry. The others give once, few or many, or a class for an expanded clone.

d_call: TRBD1; j_call: TRBJ1-1; v_call: TRBV28; clone_size: .; cdr3_aa: CASSISTGDTEAFF; cdr3_nt: TGTGCCAGCAGTATTTCGACAGGGGACACTGAAGCTTTCTTT
d_call: .; j_call: TRBJ1-2; v_call: TRBV12-3/TRBV12-4; clone_size: .; cdr3_aa: CASSFNLGYGYTF; cdr3_nt: TGTGCCAGCAGTTTCAATCTGGGGTATGGCTACACCTTC
d_call: .; j_call: TRBJ1-3; v_call: TRBV4-1; clone_size: few; cdr3_aa: CASSQETVGTGNTIYF; cdr3_nt: TGCGCCAGCAGCCAAGAAACCGTGGGGACAGGAAACACCATATATTTT
d_call: .; j_call: TRBJ1-2; v_call: TRBV4-1; clone_size: .; cdr3_aa: CASSQWQGPNYGYTF; cdr3_nt: TGCGCCAGCAGCCAATGGCAGGGCCCTAACTATGGCTACACCTTC
d_call: .; j_call: TRBJ2-3; v_call: TRBV7-2; clone_size: once; cdr3_aa: CASSLIGAAADTQYF; cdr3_nt: TGTGCCAGCAGCTTAATAGGGGCCGCAGCGGATACGCAGTATTTT
d_call: .; j_call: TRBJ1-4; v_call: TRBV12-3/TRBV12-4; clone_size: .; cdr3_aa: CASSLGGSGEKLFF; cdr3_nt: TGTGCCAGCAGTTTGGGGGGCAGTGGCGAAAAACTGTTTTTT
d_call: .; j_call: TRBJ1-2; v_call: TRBV4-1; clone_size: few; cdr3_aa: CASSQGPFGNYGYTF; cdr3_nt: TGCGCCAGCAGCCAAGGCCCATTTGGGAACTATGGCTACACCTTC
d_call: .; j_call: TRBJ1-1; v_call: TRBV5-1; clone_size: .; cdr3_aa: CASSPPGAVLNTEAFF; cdr3_nt: TGCGCCAGCAGCCCCCCGGGGGCAGTTCTGAACACTGAAGCTTTCTTT
d_call: TRBD2; j_call: TRBJ2-1; v_call: TRBV7-8; clone_size: .; cdr3_aa: CASTRDGVWTSAAYNEQFF; cdr3_nt: TGTGCCAGCACCCGAGACGGGGTATGGACTAGCGCTGCCTACAATGAGCAGTTCTTC
d_call: .; j_call: TRBJ1-2; v_call: TRBV5-1; clone_size: .; cdr3_aa: CASGPGTSGYTF; cdr3_nt: TGCGCCAGCGGCCCTGGCACATCTGGCTACACCTTC
d_call: .; j_call: TRBJ2-1; v_call: TRBV12-3/TRBV12-4; clone_size: .; cdr3_aa: CASSLAGTNQFF; cdr3_nt: TGTGCCAGCAGTTTAGCCGGGACAAATCAGTTCTTC
d_call: TRBD1; j_call: TRBJ1-6; v_call: TRBV7-2; clone_size: .; cdr3_aa: CASSLVFTGDSPLHF; cdr3_nt: TGTGCCAGCAGCTTAGTGTTTACAGGGGATTCACCCCTCCACTTT
d_call: TRBD1; j_call: TRBJ1-6; v_call: TRBV12-3/TRBV12-4; clone_size: .; cdr3_aa: CASSLGDRESSPLHF; cdr3_nt: TGTGCCAGCAGTTTAGGGGACAGGGAATCTTCACCCCTCCACTTT
d_call: .; j_call: TRBJ2-3; v_call: TRBV5-1; clone_size: .; cdr3_aa: CASSLAFSGGADTQYF; cdr3_nt: TGCGCCAGCAGCTTGGCTTTCTCGGGCGGAGCAGATACGCAGTATTTT
d_call: .; j_call: TRBJ1-1; v_call: TRBV12-3/TRBV12-4; clone_size: few; cdr3_aa: CASSFRGALAFF; cdr3_nt: TGTGCCAGCAGTTTTAGGGGGGCGCTAGCTTTCTTT
d_call: TRBD1; j_call: TRBJ2-5; v_call: TRBV11-2; clone_size: .; cdr3_aa: CASSQRDRRYLETQYF; cdr3_nt: TGTGCCAGCAGCCAAAGGGACAGGCGATACCTGGAGACCCAGTACTTC
d_call: TRBD1; j_call: TRBJ1-3; v_call: TRBV6-2/TRBV6-3; clone_size: few; cdr3_aa: CASSLDRRSGNTIYF; cdr3_nt: TGTGCCAGCAGTTTGGACAGGCGCTCTGGAAACACCATATATTTT
d_call: TRBD1; j_call: TRBJ1-2; v_call: TRBV4-1; clone_size: few; cdr3_aa: CASSQGTAVLYGYTF; cdr3_nt: TGCGCCAGCAGCCAGGGGACAGCAGTTCTCTATGGCTACACCTTC
d_call: .; j_call: TRBJ1-5; v_call: TRBV20-1; clone_size: .; cdr3_aa: CSARAGFNQPQHF; cdr3_nt: TGCAGTGCTAGAGCTGGATTCAATCAGCCCCAGCATTTT
d_call: .; j_call: TRBJ2-1; v_call: TRBV4-1; clone_size: .; cdr3_aa: CASSQLGRSSYNEQFF; cdr3_nt: TGCGCCAGCAGCCAACTCGGGAGAAGCTCCTACAATGAGCAGTTCTTC
d_call: .; j_call: TRBJ2-2; v_call: TRBV2; clone_size: .; cdr3_aa: CATGIPNTGELFF; cdr3_nt: TGTGCCACCGGGATTCCGAACACCGGGGAGCTGTTTTTT
d_call: TRBD2; j_call: TRBJ2-3; v_call: TRBV10-3; clone_size: .; cdr3_aa: CAISVSASGGTDTQYF; cdr3_nt: TGTGCCATCAGTGTTTCGGCTAGCGGGGGCACAGATACGCAGTATTTT
d_call: .; j_call: TRBJ1-1; v_call: TRBV20-1; clone_size: few; cdr3_aa: CITGNWGTEAFF; cdr3_nt: TGCATCACAGGGAATTGGGGCACTGAAGCTTTCTTT
d_call: .; j_call: TRBJ1-4; v_call: TRBV12-3/TRBV12-4; clone_size: .; cdr3_aa: CASSLGPSRNHGEKLFF; cdr3_nt: TGTGCCAGCAGTTTAGGCCCGAGTCGGAATCACGGGGAAAAACTGTTTTTT
d_call: .; j_call: TRBJ1-2; v_call: TRBV27; clone_size: .; cdr3_aa: CASSLSPLRGYTF; cdr3_nt: TGTGCCAGCAGTTTATCCCCTCTAAGGGGCTACACCTTC
d_call: .; j_call: TRBJ2-5; v_call: TRBV6-1; clone_size: few; cdr3_aa: CASSEDPIETQYF; cdr3_nt: TGTGCCAGCAGTGAAGACCCCATAGAGACCCAGTACTTC
d_call: .; j_call: TRBJ1-1; v_call: TRBV6-4; clone_size: few; cdr3_aa: CASKPEGWSTEAFF; cdr3_nt: TGTGCCAGCAAGCCCGAGGGGTGGAGCACTGAAGCTTTCTTT
d_call: .; j_call: TRBJ1-2; v_call: TRBV29-1; clone_size: few; cdr3_aa: CSAPELGDIYGYTF; cdr3_nt: TGCAGCGCCCCCGAGCTAGGGGACATCTATGGCTACACCTTC
d_call: .; j_call: TRBJ1-2; v_call: TRBV6-5; clone_size: few; cdr3_aa: CASRSLGDYGYTF; cdr3_nt: TGTGCCAGCAGGTCCCTGGGGGACTATGGCTACACCTTC
d_call: TRBD1; j_call: TRBJ2-5; v_call: TRBV5-1; clone_size: .; cdr3_aa: CASSTGTGWRETQYF; cdr3_nt: TGCGCCAGCAGCACTGGGACAGGTTGGAGAGAGACCCAGTACTTC
d_call: .; j_call: TRBJ1-3; v_call: TRBV28; clone_size: .; cdr3_aa: CASSLRAWFSGNTIYF; cdr3_nt: TGTGCCAGCAGTTTACGTGCGTGGTTCTCTGGAAACACCATATATTTT
d_call: .; j_call: TRBJ1-6; v_call: TRBV20-1; clone_size: few; cdr3_aa: CSASASPLHF; cdr3_nt: TGCAGTGCTAGTGCCTCACCCCTCCACTTT
d_call: .; j_call: TRBJ1-1; v_call: TRBV4-2; clone_size: .; cdr3_aa: CASSQPHRLYTEAFF; cdr3_nt: TGTGCCAGCAGCCAACCCCACAGGCTGTACACTGAAGCTTTCTTT
d_call: .; j_call: TRBJ2-6; v_call: TRBV7-6; clone_size: .; cdr3_aa: CASSLFTGANVLTF; cdr3_nt: TGTGCCAGCAGCCTTTTTACTGGGGCCAACGTCCTGACTTTC
d_call: TRBD1; j_call: TRBJ2-7; v_call: TRBV12-3/TRBV12-4; clone_size: .; cdr3_aa: CASSLEQGKQYF; cdr3_nt: TGTGCCAGCAGTTTGGAACAGGGGAAGCAGTACTTC
d_call: .; j_call: TRBJ2-3; v_call: TRBV11-2; clone_size: few; cdr3_aa: CASSPSSADTQYF; cdr3_nt: TGTGCCAGCAGCCCTTCCAGCGCAGATACGCAGTATTTT
d_call: .; j_call: TRBJ2-7; v_call: TRBV5-1; clone_size: .; cdr3_aa: CASSSGGFAYEQYF; cdr3_nt: TGCGCCAGCAGCTCGGGGGGCTTCGCCTACGAGCAGTACTTC
d_call: TRBD1; j_call: TRBJ1-4; v_call: TRBV5-5; clone_size: few; cdr3_aa: CASSMVQGAVQKLFF; cdr3_nt: TGTGCCAGCAGCATGGTTCAGGGGGCCGTCCAAAAACTGTTTTTT
d_call: .; j_call: TRBJ1-1; v_call: TRBV3-1; clone_size: few; cdr3_aa: CASSQREGRTEAFF; cdr3_nt: TGTGCCAGCAGCCAAAGGGAGGGAAGGACTGAAGCTTTCTTT
d_call: TRBD2; j_call: TRBJ2-3; v_call: TRBV5-1; clone_size: .; cdr3_aa: CASSPGLAGGRDTQYF; cdr3_nt: TGCGCCAGCAGCCCGGGACTAGCGGGGGGACGCGATACGCAGTATTTT
d_call: .; j_call: TRBJ1-4; v_call: TRBV5-1; clone_size: .; cdr3_aa: CASSYRDPLGEKLFF; cdr3_nt: TGCGCCAGCAGCTACCGGGACCCCCTTGGGGAAAAACTGTTTTTT